This T cell receptor (beta chain) is drawn from a study of blood T cells in healthy people across ages. Whole-study findings and limits: The study found TCR beta diversity correlated strongly with naive T cell percentage.

The second PCR ran roughly 6 to 12 cycles with a sample-barcoded 5' primer and J-beta primers. The authors tagged each cDNA molecule using a template-switch adaptor with 12 random nucleotides. TCRdb processed the 5' RACE reads anew with MiXCR; each CDR3 protein has one entry. The sample has about 1.1 million distinct CDR3 sequences, less than 45% seen once; the top ten hold approximately 14%. With 6 bases clipped from V and 3 bases from J, the junction kept 6 bases outside the gene matches. CDR3 length: 14 residues. This clonotype occurred a few times. Its antigen is not known. This receptor was taken from a man aged 18-30 years in good health. Sequenced sample: blood. The genes are TRBV12-3 or TRBV12-4 and TRBJ1-2; 8 bases line up with TRBD1. The CDR3 sequence: CASRSTGDHYGYTF. The CDR3 region has the DNA TGTGCCAGCAGGTCGACAGGGGATCACTATGGCTACACCTTC.